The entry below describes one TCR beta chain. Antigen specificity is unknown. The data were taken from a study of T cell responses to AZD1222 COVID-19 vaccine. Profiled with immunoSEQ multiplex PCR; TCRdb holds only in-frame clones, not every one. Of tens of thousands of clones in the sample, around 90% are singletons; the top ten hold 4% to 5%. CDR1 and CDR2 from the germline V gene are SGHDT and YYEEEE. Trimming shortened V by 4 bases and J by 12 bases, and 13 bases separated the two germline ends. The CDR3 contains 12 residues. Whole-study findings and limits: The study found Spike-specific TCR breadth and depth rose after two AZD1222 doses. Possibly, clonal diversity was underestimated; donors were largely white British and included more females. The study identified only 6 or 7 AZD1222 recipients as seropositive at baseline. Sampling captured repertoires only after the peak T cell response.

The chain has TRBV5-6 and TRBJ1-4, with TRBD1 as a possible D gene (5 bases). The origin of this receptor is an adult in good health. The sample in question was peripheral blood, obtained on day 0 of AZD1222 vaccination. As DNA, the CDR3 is TGTGCCAGCAGCCCCGGGGGGGGAGAACTGTTTTTT. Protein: CASSPGGGELFF.